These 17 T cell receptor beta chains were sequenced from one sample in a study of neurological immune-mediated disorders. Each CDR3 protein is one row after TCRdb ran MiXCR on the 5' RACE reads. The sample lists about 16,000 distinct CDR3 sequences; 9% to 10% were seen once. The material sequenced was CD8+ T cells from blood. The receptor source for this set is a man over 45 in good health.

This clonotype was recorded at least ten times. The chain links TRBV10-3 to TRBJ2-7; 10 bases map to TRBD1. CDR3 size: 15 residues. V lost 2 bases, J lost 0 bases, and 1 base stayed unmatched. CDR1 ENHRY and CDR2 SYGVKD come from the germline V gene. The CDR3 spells CAISEGTGVSYEQYF. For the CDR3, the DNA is TGTGCCATCAGTGAGGGGACAGGGGTCTCCTACGAGCAGTACTTC.

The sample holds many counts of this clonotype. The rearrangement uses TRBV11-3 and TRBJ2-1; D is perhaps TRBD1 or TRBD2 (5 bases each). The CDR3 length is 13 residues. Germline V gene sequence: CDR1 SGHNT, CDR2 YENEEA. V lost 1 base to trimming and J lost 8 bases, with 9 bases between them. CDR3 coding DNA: TGTGCCAGCAGCTTAGTTGGGGGTGATGAGCAGTTCTTC. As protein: CASSLVGGDEQFF.

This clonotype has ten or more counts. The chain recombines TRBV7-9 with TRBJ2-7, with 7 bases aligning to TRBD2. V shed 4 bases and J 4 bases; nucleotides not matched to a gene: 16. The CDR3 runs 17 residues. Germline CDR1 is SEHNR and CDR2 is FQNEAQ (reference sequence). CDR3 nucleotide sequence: TGTGCCAGCAGCTCCAAGGATGATTCGCGGGAGTGGTACGAGCAGTACTTC. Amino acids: CASSSKDDSREWYEQYF.

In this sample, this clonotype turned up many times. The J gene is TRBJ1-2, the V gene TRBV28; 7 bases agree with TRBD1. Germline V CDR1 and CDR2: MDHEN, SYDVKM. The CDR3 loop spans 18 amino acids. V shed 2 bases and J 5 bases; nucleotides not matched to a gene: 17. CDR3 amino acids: CASSLHLGTDTRRYGYTF. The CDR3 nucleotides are TGTGCCAGCAGTTTACATCTAGGGACAGACACCCGGAGGTATGGCTACACCTTC.

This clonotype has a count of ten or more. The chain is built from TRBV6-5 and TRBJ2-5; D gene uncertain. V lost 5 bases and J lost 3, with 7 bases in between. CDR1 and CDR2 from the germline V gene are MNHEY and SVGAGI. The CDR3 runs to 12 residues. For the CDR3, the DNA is TGTGCCAGCAGTCACCCCGAAGAGACCCAGTACTTC. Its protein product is CASSHPEETQYF.

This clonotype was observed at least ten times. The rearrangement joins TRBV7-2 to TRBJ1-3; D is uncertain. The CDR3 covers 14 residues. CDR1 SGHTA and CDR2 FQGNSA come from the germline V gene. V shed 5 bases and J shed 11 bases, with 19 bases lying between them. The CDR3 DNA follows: TGTGCCAGCAGCCCCCTTCGCGAGGTTTACCCCATATATTTT. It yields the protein CASSPLREVYPIYF.

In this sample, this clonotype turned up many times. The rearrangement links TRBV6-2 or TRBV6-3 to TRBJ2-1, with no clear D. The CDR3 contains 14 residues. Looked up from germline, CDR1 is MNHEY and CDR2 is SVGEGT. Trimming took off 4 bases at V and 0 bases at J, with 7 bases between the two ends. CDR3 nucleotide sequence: TGTGCCAGCAGTTTATTGAGCTCCTACAATGAGCAGTTCTTC. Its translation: CASSLLSSYNEQFF.

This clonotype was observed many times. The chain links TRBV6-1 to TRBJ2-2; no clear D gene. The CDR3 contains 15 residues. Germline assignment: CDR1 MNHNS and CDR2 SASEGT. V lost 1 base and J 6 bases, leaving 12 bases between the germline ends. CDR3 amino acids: CASSEEVGEAGELFF. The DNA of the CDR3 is TGTGCCAGCAGTGAAGAGGTTGGGGAAGCCGGGGAGCTGTTTTTT.

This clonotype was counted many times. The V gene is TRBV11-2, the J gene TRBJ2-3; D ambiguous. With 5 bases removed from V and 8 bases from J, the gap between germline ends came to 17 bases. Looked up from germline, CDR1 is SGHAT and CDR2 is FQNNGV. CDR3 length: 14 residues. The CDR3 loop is CASSDHQLRVTQYF. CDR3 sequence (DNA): TGTGCCAGCAGCGATCACCAGCTTCGGGTTACGCAGTATTTT.

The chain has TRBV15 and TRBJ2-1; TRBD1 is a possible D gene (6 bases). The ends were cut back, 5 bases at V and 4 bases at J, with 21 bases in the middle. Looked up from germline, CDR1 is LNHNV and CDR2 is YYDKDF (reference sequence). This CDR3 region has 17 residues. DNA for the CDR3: TGTGCCACCAGCTCACACAGGGCGGAACTCGGTTACAATGAGCAGTTCTTC. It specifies CATSSHRAELGYNEQFF.

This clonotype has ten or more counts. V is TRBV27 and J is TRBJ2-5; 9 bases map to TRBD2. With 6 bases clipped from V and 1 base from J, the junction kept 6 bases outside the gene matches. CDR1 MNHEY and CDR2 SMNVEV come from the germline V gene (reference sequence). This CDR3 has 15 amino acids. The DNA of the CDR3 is TGTGCCAGCAGGGAGACTAGCGGAGGCCAAGAGACCCAGTACTTC. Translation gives CASRETSGGQETQYF.

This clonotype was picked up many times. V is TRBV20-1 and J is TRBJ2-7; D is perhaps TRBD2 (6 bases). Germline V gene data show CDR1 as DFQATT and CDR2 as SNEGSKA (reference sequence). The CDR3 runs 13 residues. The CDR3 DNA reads TGCGCCGCGCGGGGTTACCGCTCCTACGAGCAGTACTTC. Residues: CAARGYRSYEQYF.

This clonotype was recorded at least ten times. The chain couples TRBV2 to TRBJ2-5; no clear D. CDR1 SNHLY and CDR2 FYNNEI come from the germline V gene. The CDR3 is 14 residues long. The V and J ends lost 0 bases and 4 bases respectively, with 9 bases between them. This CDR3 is CASSEAHLGETQYF. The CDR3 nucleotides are TGTGCCAGCAGTGAAGCGCACCTTGGAGAGACCCAGTACTTC.

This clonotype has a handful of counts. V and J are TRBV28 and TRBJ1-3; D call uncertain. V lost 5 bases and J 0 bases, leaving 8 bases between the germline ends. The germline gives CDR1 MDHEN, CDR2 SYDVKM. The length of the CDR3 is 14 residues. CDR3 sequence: CASSPINSGNTIYF. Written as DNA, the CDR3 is TGTGCCAGCAGTCCTATTAACTCTGGAAACACCATATATTTT.

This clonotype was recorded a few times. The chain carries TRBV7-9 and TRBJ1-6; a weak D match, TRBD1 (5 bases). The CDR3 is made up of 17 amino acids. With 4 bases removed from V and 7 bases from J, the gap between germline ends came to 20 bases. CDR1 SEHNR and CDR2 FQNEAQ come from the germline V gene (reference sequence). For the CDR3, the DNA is TGTGCCAGCAGCTCGGCGAACCTTGGAGGGACGAATTCACCCCTCCACTTT. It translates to CASSSANLGGTNSPLHF.

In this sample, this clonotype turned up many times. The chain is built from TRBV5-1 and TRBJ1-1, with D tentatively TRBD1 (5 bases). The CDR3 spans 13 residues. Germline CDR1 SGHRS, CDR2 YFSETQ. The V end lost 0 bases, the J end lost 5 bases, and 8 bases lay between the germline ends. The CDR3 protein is CASSLVQGTEAFF. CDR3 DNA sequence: TGCGCCAGCAGCTTGGTGCAGGGAACTGAAGCTTTCTTT. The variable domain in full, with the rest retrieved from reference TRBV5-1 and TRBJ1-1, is KAGVTQTPRYLIKTRGQQVTLSCSPISGHRSVSWYQQTPGQGLQFLFEYFSETQRNKGNFPGRFSGRQFSNSRSEMNVSTLELGDSALYLCASSLVQGTEAFFGQGTRLTVV.

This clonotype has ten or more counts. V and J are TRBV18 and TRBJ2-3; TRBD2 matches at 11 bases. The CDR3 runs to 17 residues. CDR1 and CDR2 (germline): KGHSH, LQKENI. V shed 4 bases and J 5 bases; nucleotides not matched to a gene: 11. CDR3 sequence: CASSRRTSGSFEDTQYF. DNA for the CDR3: TGTGCCAGCTCACGGCGCACTAGCGGGAGTTTTGAAGATACGCAGTATTTT.